A selection of T cell receptor beta chains follows, all from one sample in a study of response to subunit inactivated influenza vaccine. MiXCR, applied by TCRdb to the RT-PCR reads, yields one record per CDR3 protein. The data show a few hundred thousand distinct CDR3 sequences, about 14% seen once. Specimen: PBMCs from blood, collected about 13 days after vaccination. These receptors all come from a man aged 50-59 years who received an inactivated influenza vaccine. Each CDR3 is given with its conserved first and last residue. The order of the fields is J gene, V gene, CDR3 protein.

TRBJ2-3,TRBV7-8,CASSNPRASGGPQKDTQYF
TRBJ1-2,TRBV14,CASSQDRGNGYTF
TRBJ1-2,TRBV19,CASSSGYYGYTF
TRBJ1-5,TRBV19,CASSIGGGGNQPQHF
TRBJ2-5,TRBV2,CASKVQTQYF
TRBJ2-6,TRBV27,CASSFYSGANVLTF
TRBJ1-1,TRBV20-1,CSAKYTEAFF
TRBJ2-6,TRBV7-9,CASRVTGANVLTF
TRBJ1-2,TRBV12-3/TRBV12-4,CASNVGGGRSYGYTF
TRBJ2-5,TRBV5-1,CPSSSAGGTFETQYF
TRBJ2-2,TRBV6-2/TRBV6-3,CASSYALRELFF
TRBJ2-4,TRBV5-5,CASSLNGVGKNIQYF
TRBJ2-3,TRBV6-1,CASRASGSRTDTQYF
TRBJ2-7,TRBV7-2,CASSPGVGQVGYEQYF
TRBJ2-2,TRBV11-1,CASSLGSLAGSITGELFF
TRBJ2-2,TRBV7-6,CASSLWGLTGELFF
TRBJ1-1,TRBV5-1,CASSLVVGSTEAFF
TRBJ2-4,TRBV5-1,CASSRDSENIQYF
TRBJ2-3,TRBV7-6,CASSFQTGMGDTQYF
TRBJ1-5,TRBV18,CASSPNSPGAGNQPQHF
TRBJ2-1,TRBV6-2/TRBV6-3,CASRRQGNNEQFF
TRBJ2-2,TRBV7-3,CASSLWTANTGELFF
TRBJ1-6,TRBV12-3/TRBV12-4,CASRGRDTYNSPLHF
TRBJ2-1,TRBV11-1,CASTTASSYNEQFF
TRBJ2-1,TRBV11-2,CASSWRSGSSYNEQFF
TRBJ2-1,TRBV7-9,CASSLTSGRRYEQFF
TRBJ2-7,TRBV7-2,CASSLGWGAQYEQYF
TRBJ2-2,TRBV10-3,CAISDTGRTGELFF